These 22 T cell receptor beta chains came from one sample sequenced in a study of OX40 agonist ivuxolimab in advanced cancers. Method: immunoSEQ multiplex PCR; TCRdb's copy keeps in-frame clones and lacks some. The data hold around 62,000 clones, with 82% observed a single time. The source was CD4+ or CD8+ T cells sorted from blood, collected in a trial of the OX40 agonist ivuxolimab. The receptors derive from an adult with an advanced solid tumor such as melanoma, head and neck, liver or kidney cancer.

This clone was seen only once. The chain recombines TRBV4-3 with TRBJ1-6, with D tentatively TRBD1 (6 bases). Trimming pared 1 base from V and 9 bases from J, leaving 25 bases between. This CDR3 region has 19 residues. Germline V gene data show CDR1 as LGHNA and CDR2 as YSLEER. The CDR3 region is CASSQVRQAGSGMASPLHF. Written as DNA, the CDR3 is TGCGCCAGCAGCCAAGTACGACAGGCTGGGTCGGGCATGGCTTCACCCCTCCACTTT.

The genes are TRBV28 and TRBJ2-5, with no clear D. Germline lookup yields CDR1 MDHEN and CDR2 SYDVKM. The CDR3 is 11 residues long. V was cut by 5 bases and J by 6 bases, with 7 bases left in between. The CDR3 sequence: CASSQSKTQYF. Written as DNA, the CDR3 is TGTGCCAGCAGTCAGAGCAAGACCCAGTACTTC. The full variable domain, completed using reference TRBV28 and TRBJ2-5, is DVKVTQSSRYLVKRTGEKVFLECVQDMDHENMFWYRQDPGLGLRLIYFSYDVKMKEKGDIPEGYSVSREKKERFSLILESASTNQTSMYLCASSQSKTQYFGPGTRLLVL.

CDR3 coding DNA: TGTGCCAGCAGCTTCGGGGCTTCTAGCACAGATACGCAGTATTTT. The encoded protein is CASSFGASSTDTQYF. The V gene is TRBV7-2, the J gene TRBJ2-3; either TRBD1 or TRBD2 may supply D (5 bases each). This CDR3 is 15 amino acids long. The V end lost 3 bases, the J end lost 0 bases, and 10 bases lay between the germline ends. Germline values: CDR1 SGHTA, CDR2 FQGNSA.

The chain is built from TRBV27 and TRBJ1-4; possibly TRBD1 for D (6 bases). CDR1 and CDR2 from the germline V gene are MNHEY and SMNVEV (reference sequence). The CDR3 has 14 residues. Trimming shortened V by 2 bases and J by 8 bases, and 12 bases separated the two germline ends. The chain's CDR3 is CASSLTGLGEKLFF. The CDR3 coding sequence is TGTGCCAGCAGTTTAACAGGGCTGGGGGAAAAACTGTTTTTT.

CDR3 amino acids: CASGRNLNTEAFF. The CDR3 DNA is TGTGCCAGCGGTAGGAACCTGAACACTGAAGCTTTCTTT. This chain links TRBV6-5 with TRBJ1-1, with unresolved D. CDR3 length: 13 residues. V was shortened by 8 bases and J by 0 bases, with 10 bases between the two germline ends. CDR1 MNHEY and CDR2 SVGAGI come from the germline V gene.

This rearrangement joins TRBV5-4 to TRBJ1-1; unclear D gene. This CDR3 is built from 14 residues. Germline CDR1 and CDR2: SGHNT and YYREEE (reference sequence). The ends were cut back, 0 bases at V and 7 bases at J, with 13 bases in the middle. CDR3 sequence reads: CASSLGGDNGEAFF. DNA for the CDR3: TGTGCCAGCAGCTTGGGGGGAGATAATGGTGAAGCTTTCTTT.

The rearrangement joins TRBV6-6 to TRBJ2-5; unclear D gene. Germline V gene data show CDR1 as MNHNY and CDR2 as SVGAGI (reference sequence). Trimming stripped 7 bases from V and 4 bases from J, with 19 bases between. The CDR3 length is 15 residues. Here the CDR3 DNA reads TGTGCCAGCACCATTCCGAAGGAATCGGGAGAGACCCAGTACTTC. Translation gives CASTIPKESGETQYF.

The chain uses TRBV9 and TRBJ1-6, with D possibly being TRBD1 (5 bases). Germline CDR1 is SGDLS and CDR2 is YYNGEE. The CDR3 has 18 amino acids. With 0 bases removed from V and 7 bases from J, the gap between germline ends came to 20 bases. DNA for the CDR3: TGTGCCAGCAGCGTAGGGACAAGGACTTCTATACGAAATTCACCCCTCCACTTT. This codes for CASSVGTRTSIRNSPLHF.

The chain links TRBV2 to TRBJ2-3, with D maybe TRBD2 (5 bases). The CDR3 is 11 amino acids. From germline, CDR1 is SNHLY and CDR2 FYNNEI. The V end lost 6 bases, the J end lost 9 bases, and 10 bases lay between the germline ends. CDR3 region: CASRERRTQYF. Written as DNA, the CDR3 is TGTGCCAGCAGGGAGCGGAGGACGCAGTATTTT.

This clone was observed a few times. The chain combines TRBV6-1 with TRBJ2-7; D not certain. The CDR3 is made up of 12 amino acids. V dropped 2 bases and J dropped 4 bases, with 6 bases sitting between them. Germline V gene sequence: CDR1 MNHNS, CDR2 SASEGT. The CDR3 sequence is CASSERAYEQYV. The CDR3 DNA reads as TGTGCCAGCAGTGAACGGGCTTACGAGCAGTACGTC.

This clone was found once. V usage is TRBV7-9 and J usage is TRBJ2-5; the D is unclear. V shed 4 bases and J shed 3 bases, with 9 bases lying between them. CDR1 and CDR2 (germline): SEHNR, FQNEAQ (reference sequence). The CDR3 runs 13 residues. In nucleotides, the CDR3 is TGTGCCAGCAGCTCATGGACCGAAGAGACCCAGTACTTC. It encodes CASSSWTEETQYF.

CDR3 in DNA: TGTGCCACACAAAGCCGGGACAGAGGGGACTATGGCTACACCTTC. Protein sequence: CATQSRDRGDYGYTF. This rearrangement joins TRBV7-3 to TRBJ1-2, with 7 bases matching TRBD1. This CDR3 has 15 amino acids. CDR1 is SGHTA and CDR2 is FQGTGA in the germline V gene. J lost 3 bases, V lost 10 bases, and 14 bases had no gene match.

The gene calls are TRBV7-2 and TRBJ1-6, with TRBD1 matching over 8 bases. The V and J ends lost 4 bases and 9 bases, in that order; junction bases with no gene match: 8. CDR3 length equals 15 residues. Germline lookup yields CDR1 SGHTA and CDR2 FQGNSA. The CDR3 region is CASSSIQGAGSPLHF. In DNA form, the CDR3 reads TGTGCCAGCAGCTCGATTCAGGGGGCGGGTTCACCCCTCCACTTT.

The chain is built from TRBV30 and TRBJ2-7, with D possibly matching TRBD2 (5 bases). V was cut by 0 bases and J by 0 bases, with 9 bases left in between. CDR3 length: 14 residues. Per the germline V gene, CDR1 is GTSNPN and CDR2 is SVGIG (reference sequence). The CDR3 sequence: CAWSVGGGSYEQYF. As DNA, the CDR3 is TGTGCCTGGAGTGTTGGTGGAGGCTCCTACGAGCAGTACTTC.

The chain is built from TRBV9 and TRBJ2-7; 9 bases are shared with TRBD2. Germline assignment: CDR1 SGDLS and CDR2 YYNGEE. Trimming at V came to 3 bases and at J to 4 bases, leaving 8 bases not matched to a gene. This CDR3 comprises 15 residues. DNA for the CDR3: TGTGCCAGCAGCGCATCCTTAGCGGGAGCTTACGAGCAGTACTTC. It yields the protein CASSASLAGAYEQYF.

CDR3: CASSEALGGGSYNEQFF. The CDR3 DNA sequence: TGTGCCAGCAGTGAAGCGCTGGGGGGAGGATCCTACAATGAGCAGTTCTTC. The J gene is TRBJ2-1, the V gene TRBV6-1, with a tentative D call TRBD2 (6 bases). V gave up 0 bases and J gave up 1 base, with 13 bases separating them. Germline-derived CDR1 and CDR2 are MNHNS and SASEGT. CDR3 length equals 17 residues.

The chain combines TRBV27 with TRBJ2-7; D perhaps matches TRBD2 (5 bases). Trimming removed 0 bases at V and 6 bases at J, with 15 bases between. The germline V gene has CDR1 MNHEY and CDR2 SMNVEV (reference sequence). The CDR3 loop spans 15 amino acids. Written as DNA, the CDR3 is TGTGCCAGCAGTTTATCTCCTGTGTCGGCGGGCGAGCAGTACTTC. Its protein is CASSLSPVSAGEQYF.

V usage is TRBV28 and J usage is TRBJ2-5; TRBD1 matches 12 bases. Gene TRBJ2-7 matches the end of the DNA better, so the J call may be wrong. The CDR3 has 16 residues. Germline V gene data show CDR1 as MDHEN and CDR2 as SYDVKM. The CDR3 region is CASSLGGTGGRGEQYF. The CDR3 DNA reads as TGTGCCAGCAGTTTAGGGGGGACAGGGGGCAGGGGCGAGCAGTACTTC.

This rearrangement joins TRBV15 to TRBJ2-5; 8 positions match TRBD1. V lost 0 bases and J lost 4; bases outside the gene matches: 4. Germline V gene data show CDR1 as LNHNV and CDR2 as YYDKDF (reference sequence). The CDR3 covers 15 residues. Here the CDR3 DNA reads TGTGCCACCAGCAGAGATCAGGGGGCTACAGAGACCCAGTACTTC. Its protein is CATSRDQGATETQYF.

V gene TRBV6-5 combines with J gene TRBJ1-2, with 8 bases identical to TRBD1. The germline V gene has CDR1 MNHEY and CDR2 SVGAGI. The ends lost 6 bases at V and 7 bases at J; junction bases unmatched: 10. The CDR3 sequence is 14 residues long. In DNA, the CDR3 is TGTGCCAGCAGCTACGGACAGGGCCTGATTGGCTACACCTTC. This gives the protein CASSYGQGLIGYTF.

The chain couples TRBV28 to TRBJ2-7; D gene uncertain. Per the germline V gene, CDR1 is MDHEN and CDR2 is SYDVKM. This CDR3 spans 13 amino acids. Trimming removed 5 bases at V and 9 bases at J, with 17 bases between. The CDR3 sequence: CASSLLPLQVQYF. DNA for the CDR3: TGTGCCAGCAGTCTTCTCCCTCTCCAGGTGCAGTACTTC.

The rearrangement links TRBV5-1 to TRBJ2-3, with 7 bases that match TRBD2. After removal of 0 bases from V and 3 bases from J, the junction contained 7 bases not matched to a gene. Germline V gives CDR1 SGHRS, CDR2 YFSETQ. The CDR3 has 16 amino acids. The CDR3 spells CASSLASGARTDTQYF. Written as DNA, the CDR3 is TGCGCCAGCAGCTTGGCCAGCGGGGCACGGACAGATACGCAGTATTTT.